This T cell receptor beta chain stems from a study of cytomegalovirus exposure and HLA in healthy donors. The study's findings and limits: V segments that were indistinguishable, TRBV6-2 and TRBV6-3 among them, were omitted from analysis. Confirmation in vitro established that a few CMV-associated chains were specific for CMV antigens. TCR association rates varied by HLA locus in a later analysis, with DRB1 highest and HLA-C lowest.

Healthy bone marrow donors supplied every sample. The PCR used 60 Vbeta and 13 Jbeta primers. This table comes from immunoSEQ multiplex PCR, and its TCRdb copy is limited to in-frame clones, with some not included. The sample has some 110,000 clones; approximately 70% are singletons. As to this clone: Its antigen is unidentified.

The V gene end was trimmed by 4 bases and the J gene end by 2 bases; junction bases not matched to a gene: 7. Germline V lookup: CDR1 ENHRY, CDR2 SYGVKD. The CDR3 has 15 residues. The receptor was derived from a man aged 25-45 years in good health and CMV-seropositive. The sequencing sample was made of PBMCs. The rearrangement joins TRBV10-3 to TRBJ2-5, with 7 bases lining up with TRBD2. The CDR3 loop is CAISGLGREQETQYF. DNA of the CDR3: TGTGCCATCAGTGGATTAGGGAGGGAACAAGAGACCCAGTACTTC.